This record looks at one TCR beta chain sequence and its context. The antigen remains undetermined. The data derive from a study of OX40 agonist ivuxolimab in advanced cancers. The CDR3 contains 16 residues. Unmatched junction bases numbered 6, after V lost 5 bases and J lost 6 bases. The germline V gene has CDR1 SEHNR and CDR2 FQNEAQ (reference sequence). The table came from immunoSEQ multiplex PCR; TCRdb's copy has only in-frame clones and leaves some out. Of around 85,000 clones in the sample, about 90% were seen once. Study-wide findings and caveats: The expanded peripheral T cells' antigen specificity was not determined. Some nonresponders likewise displayed low normalized T-cell clonal expansion. Individuals who were partial responders at 0.1-3.0 mg/kg had clonal expansion that ranked among the lowest.

The timepoints at which blood was sampled were baseline, cycle 4 day 1, and cycle 7 day 1. The rearrangement uses TRBV7-9 and TRBJ2-3; 15 bases fit TRBD2. The sample here was CD4+ or CD8+ T cells sorted from blood, taken in a trial of the OX40 agonist ivuxolimab. The receptor comes from an adult with an advanced solid tumor such as melanoma, head and neck, liver or kidney cancer. This CDR3 is CASSLGLAGGHDTQYF. DNA of the CDR3: TGTGCCAGCAGCCTGGGACTAGCGGGAGGTCACGATACGCAGTATTTT.